Presented here are 16 T cell receptor beta chains from one specimen sequenced in a study of blood T cell repertoires in COVID-19 (dated by TCRdb to the early 2020s). Libraries came from the immunoSEQ multiplex PCR assay. TCRdb obtained this table from immuneACCESS and retained in-frame rearrangements with V and J assigned. These tables miss some clones; where compared with another copy, unresolved V genes account for less than half of the shortfall, and the remainder is unexplained. Present in this sample are 120,000 or so clones, about four fifths of which were seen just once. The ten largest clones capture about 12% of the sample. Input material: peripheral blood. The receptor source for this set is a man aged 55 to 70 with acute or convalescent COVID-19.

The J gene is TRBJ1-1, the V gene TRBV5-1; the D is unclear. Per the germline V gene, CDR1 is SGHRS and CDR2 is YFSETQ. V lost 4 bases and J 1 base, leaving 17 bases between the germline ends. There are 16 residues in the CDR3. The chain's CDR3 is CASSAGRISGNTEAFF. The CDR3 bases are TGCGCCAGCAGCGCGGGCCGGATCTCGGGGAACACTGAAGCTTTCTTT.

The chain has TRBV7-5 and TRBJ2-7; the D segment call TRBD2 is taken from the table without a DNA check. TRBV7-5 is described as a pseudogene. CDR3 length equals 14 residues. The CDR3 here is CVRSLIREFWEQYF. CDR3 bases: TGTGTCAGAAGCTTAATTCGGGAGTTTTGGGAGCAGTACTTC.

The chain has TRBV30 and TRBJ2-6, with D uncertain. The CDR3 is 14 residues long. The germline gives CDR1 GTSNPN, CDR2 SVGIG (reference sequence). V lost 0 bases to trimming and J lost 1 base, with 4 bases between them. CDR3 residues: CAWSVMSGANVLTF. The DNA for the CDR3 is TGTGCCTGGAGTGTTATGTCTGGGGCCAACGTCCTGACTTTC.

The chain has TRBV27 and TRBJ1-2; maybe TRBD1 (6 bases). The V end lost 10 bases, the J end lost 2 bases, and 20 bases lay between the germline ends. The CDR3 totals 15 residues. The germline V gene has CDR1 MNHEY and CDR2 SMNVEV (reference sequence). The CDR3 sequence is CATNPQGRTNYGYTF. CDR3 nucleotides: TGTGCCACCAACCCCCAGGGGCGCACCAACTATGGCTACACCTTC.

The V call is TRBV28, the J call TRBJ1-4; TRBD1 matches 9 bases. Trimming took 2 bases from V and 13 from J; bases not matched to a gene: 11. The CDR3 has 15 residues. Germline assignment: CDR1 MDHEN and CDR2 SYDVKM. CDR3: CASSLAGTGSNRLFF. The CDR3 DNA is TGTGCCAGCAGTTTAGCCGGGACAGGGTCTAATAGACTGTTTTTT. The whole variable domain, filled in from reference TRBV28 and TRBJ1-4, reads DVKVTQSSRYLVKRTGEKVFLECVQDMDHENMFWYRQDPGLGLRLIYFSYDVKMKEKGDIPEGYSVSREKKERFSLILESASTNQTSMYLCASSLAGTGSNRLFFGSGTQLSVL.

CDR3 amino acids: CSGHRGYLFTEAFF. The CDR3 DNA follows: TGCAGCGGTCACAGGGGATATCTTTTCACTGAAGCTTTCTTT. This chain connects TRBV29-1 to TRBJ1-1; TRBD1 agrees at 7 bases. Losses at the gene ends were 7 bases for V and 4 bases for J; bases not matched to a gene: 12. Germline V CDR1 and CDR2: SQVTM, ANQGSEA. The CDR3 is 14 amino acids.

The rearrangement joins TRBV29-1 to TRBJ1-5; possibly TRBD1 for D (6 bases). This CDR3 comprises 14 residues. V lost 5 bases and J 3 bases, leaving 14 bases between the germline ends. Germline CDR1 SQVTM, CDR2 ANQGSEA. The CDR3 bases are TGCAGCGTTTCAGGAACAGGGTTCAATCAGCCCCAGCATTTT. Amino acid sequence: CSVSGTGFNQPQHF.

The gene calls are TRBV7-9 and TRBJ1-1; 8 nucleotides match TRBD1. Per the germline V gene, CDR1 is SEHNR and CDR2 is FQNEAQ (reference sequence). Trimming took 2 bases from V and 3 from J; bases not matched to a gene: 2. The CDR3 totals 14 residues. The CDR3 DNA reads TGTGCCAGCAGCTTAATGGGACAGGACACTGAAGCTTTCTTT. Its protein product is CASSLMGQDTEAFF.

The CDR3 region has the DNA TGTGCCAGCAGCCATACATCCGGGACACTGAAGGTCTACGAGCAGTACTTC. Translated, it gives CASSHTSGTLKVYEQYF. The rearrangement links TRBV14 to TRBJ2-7; D perhaps matches TRBD1 (6 bases). The CDR3 loop spans 17 amino acids. The V and J ends lost 3 bases and 3 bases respectively, with 21 bases between them. Germline CDR1 reads SGHDN; CDR2 reads FVKESK.

The genes are TRBV7-2 and TRBJ2-2, with 11 bases matching TRBD2. The trim removed 5 bases at V and 0 bases at J, leaving 5 bases unmatched. In germline, CDR1 is SGHTA, CDR2 FQGNSA. The CDR3 is 17 amino acids. The CDR3 coding sequence is TGTGCCAGCAGCACGGGACTAGCGGAGACGAACACCGGGGAGCTGTTTTTT. Protein product: CASSTGLAETNTGELFF.

This clone was seen a few times. The chain has TRBV18 and TRBJ1-2; D is ambiguous. The V end lost 2 bases, the J end lost 3 bases, and 10 bases lay between the germline ends. Germline assignment: CDR1 KGHSH and CDR2 LQKENI. CDR3 length: 14 amino acids. DNA of the CDR3: TGTGCCAGCTCACCAATCGACGGGGACTATGGCTACACCTTC. Amino acids: CASSPIDGDYGYTF. Drawing the rest from reference TRBV18 and TRBJ1-2, the complete variable domain is NAGVMQNPRHLVRRRGQEARLRCSPMKGHSHVYWYRQLPEEGLKFMVYLQKENIIDESGMPKERFSAEFPKEGPSILRIQQVVRGDSAAYFCASSPIDGDYGYTFGSGTRLTVV.

This clone was seen just once. This chain uses TRBV24-1 with TRBJ2-5; a weak D match, TRBD1 (5 bases). V lost 5 bases, J lost 1 base, and 10 bases lay in between. This CDR3 region has 14 residues. The germline gives CDR1 KGHDR, CDR2 SFDVKD. The CDR3 DNA follows: TGTGCCACCAGTGCTGGCAGGGCCCAAGAGACCCAGTACTTC. The encoded protein is CATSAGRAQETQYF.

The chain recombines TRBV27 with TRBJ2-7, with D tentatively TRBD1 (5 bases). This CDR3 is built from 13 residues. The germline V and J ends were trimmed by 5 bases and 3 bases, with 11 bases remaining between them. Germline CDR1 and CDR2: MNHEY and SMNVEV (reference sequence). The CDR3 region is CASSIDSNYEQYF. DNA for the CDR3: TGTGCCAGCAGTATCGACAGCAACTACGAGCAGTACTTC.

The chain has TRBV18 and TRBJ2-7; D possibly corresponds to TRBD1 (5 bases). From germline, CDR1 is KGHSH and CDR2 LQKENI. The CDR3 spans 14 residues. The V gene lost 0 bases and the J gene lost 2 bases, with 8 bases spanning the gap. CDR3 loop: CASSPPAGTYEQYF. CDR3 sequence (DNA): TGTGCCAGCTCACCACCGGCAGGGACCTACGAGCAGTACTTC.

This clone was seen a single time. V usage is TRBV29-1 and J usage is TRBJ2-7; TRBD2 matches 14 bases. CDR3 length equals 16 residues. V lost 5 bases and J lost 3; bases outside the gene matches: 9. CDR1 SQVTM and CDR2 ANQGSEA come from the germline V gene. The CDR3 loop reads CSVRRQGTSGSYEQYF. CDR3 DNA sequence: TGCAGCGTTCGAAGACAGGGGACTAGCGGGAGCTACGAGCAGTACTTC.

The J gene is TRBJ2-2, the V gene TRBV6-5; D is uncertain. The CDR3 runs 14 residues. Looked up from germline, CDR1 is MNHEY and CDR2 is SVGAGI. V lost 6 bases to trimming and J lost 3 bases, with 11 bases between them. The CDR3 is CASSGRVHTGELFF. In DNA form, the CDR3 reads TGTGCCAGCAGCGGCCGGGTTCACACCGGGGAGCTGTTTTTT.